The following is a T cell receptor (beta chain) sequence with its context. Germline lookup yields CDR1 SEHNR and CDR2 FQNEAQ (reference sequence). With V trimmed by 4 bases and J by 6 bases, 8 bases remained unmatched. The CDR3 totals 14 residues. The protocol was immunoSEQ multiplex PCR, while the TCRdb copy is restricted to in-frame clones and leaves out a portion. The sample lists 220,000 or so clones, about four fifths occurring once. The sample comes from a study of blood T cell repertoires in COVID-19. The chain uses TRBV7-9 and TRBJ1-2, with 7 bases that match TRBD1. This TCR derives from a woman aged 25 to 39 who had recovered from COVID-19. Sequenced material: peripheral blood. The CDR3 reads CASSSSGRGHGYTF. DNA of the CDR3: TGTGCCAGCAGCTCCAGCGGTAGGGGGCATGGCTACACCTTC.